Given below is one TCR beta chain in context. This entry belongs to a study of Ad26.COV2.S vaccination and SARS-CoV-2 variants. Treatment here: some 20 received Ad26.COV2.S at low or high dose, single or two shots; several received placebo; per-sample allocation not given. Specimen acquisition occurred on day 63 following the initial vaccine or placebo injection. It was Wuhan-strain SARS-CoV-2 spike that the Ad26 vaccine vector expressed. The table came from immunoSEQ multiplex PCR; TCRdb's copy has only in-frame clones and leaves some out. The sample lists about 400,000 clones, 89% occurring once. The starting material was peripheral blood, obtained in a trial of Ad26.COV2.S vaccine versus placebo. The clonotype originates from a person between 18 and 60 years old who received the Ad26.COV2.S COVID-19 vaccine or a placebo.

For the CDR3, the DNA is TGTGCCAGCAGCCAAGTCAAGAACACTGAAGCTTTCTTT. Protein product: CASSQVKNTEAFF. The chain has TRBV3-1 (or the pseudogene TRBV3-2) and TRBJ1-1; D gene uncertain. V lost 1 base and J lost 1, with 4 bases in between. The CDR3 is made up of 13 amino acids. The germline V gene has CDR1 LGHDT and CDR2 YNNKEL (reference sequence).